This TCR beta chain was sequenced for a study of T-cell reconstitution after alpha-beta-depleted transplantation in children. This clonotype was counted a few times. Preparing the TCRbeta library involved the use of unique molecular identifiers. From the PCR reads, TCRdb called clonotypes with MiXCR, one entry per CDR3 protein. The sample records some 500,000 distinct CDR3 sequences, approximately 20% being singletons. The CDR3 totals 15 residues. CDR1 LNHDA and CDR2 SQIVND come from the germline V gene (reference sequence). With V trimmed by 10 bases and J by 6 bases, 11 bases remained unmatched. The sample consisted of PBMCs from the stem cell graft donor, taken from the stem cell graft. The rearrangement joins TRBV19 to TRBJ2-5, with TRBD2 matching 13 bases. The receptor was derived from a human donor who donated a stem cell graft to a child with acute lymphoblastic leukemia. The CDR3 protein is CATQVGLAGEQTQYF. The CDR3 DNA is TGTGCCACCCAAGTCGGACTAGCGGGAGAGCAGACCCAGTACTTC.